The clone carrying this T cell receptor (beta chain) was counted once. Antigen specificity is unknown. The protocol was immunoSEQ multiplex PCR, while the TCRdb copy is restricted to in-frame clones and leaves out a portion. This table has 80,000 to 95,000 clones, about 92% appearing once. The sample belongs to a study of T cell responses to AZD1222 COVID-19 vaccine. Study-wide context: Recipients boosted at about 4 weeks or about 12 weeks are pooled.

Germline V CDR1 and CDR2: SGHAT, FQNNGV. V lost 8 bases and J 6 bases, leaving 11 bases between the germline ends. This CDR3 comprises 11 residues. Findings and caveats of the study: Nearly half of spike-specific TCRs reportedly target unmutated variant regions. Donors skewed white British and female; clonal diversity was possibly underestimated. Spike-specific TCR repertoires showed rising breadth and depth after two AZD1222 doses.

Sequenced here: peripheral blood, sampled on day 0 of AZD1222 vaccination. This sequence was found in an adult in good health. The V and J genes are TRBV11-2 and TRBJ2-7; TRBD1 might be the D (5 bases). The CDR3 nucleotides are TGTGCCAGCGGACACGGGCGCGAGCAGTACTTC. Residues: CASGHGREQYF.